A single sample gave rise to the 29 T cell receptor beta chains below, sequenced in a study of CD8 T cells in ankylosing spondylitis. A single record per CDR3 protein comes from TCRdb applying MiXCR to the 5' RACE reads. The repertoire has 150,000 or so distinct CDR3 sequences, roughly a third of them found once; the top ten carry about 5.5%. Material for sequencing was synovial fluid, either unsorted or a sorted T cell fraction (not recorded which). The receptors originated from a male donor with ankylosing spondylitis.

V usage is TRBV5-5 and J usage is TRBJ2-3; D gene ambiguous. This CDR3 has 15 residues. V gave up 3 bases and J gave up 0 bases, with 11 bases separating them. The germline CDR1 and CDR2 sequences are SGHKS and YYEKEE (reference sequence). The CDR3 DNA reads as TGTGCCAGCAGCTCCTCTCTGCGGAGCACAGATACGCAGTATTTT. Amino acids: CASSSSLRSTDTQYF.

This chain links TRBV9 with TRBJ2-7; D might be TRBD2 (5 bases). CDR1 is SGDLS and CDR2 is YYNGEE in the germline V gene. The CDR3 contains 14 residues. The V gene lost 0 bases and the J gene lost 4 bases, with 11 bases spanning the gap. The CDR3 DNA reads TGTGCCAGCAGCGTAGGACCGGGATTATACGAGCAGTACTTC. Translating it yields CASSVGPGLYEQYF.

This sequence joins TRBV10-3 and TRBJ1-1; D is unresolved. This CDR3 spans 13 amino acids. Germline V CDR1 and CDR2: ENHRY, SYGVKD. V was clipped by 10 bases and J by 2 bases, with 14 bases between them. The CDR3 DNA reads as TGTGCCACCCGAACGGCCCTCAACACTGAAGCTTTCTTT. This encodes CATRTALNTEAFF.

The rearrangement uses TRBV7-6 and TRBJ2-7; 7 nucleotides align to TRBD2. The CDR3 is made up of 15 amino acids. Germline values: CDR1 SGHVS, CDR2 FNYEAQ. J gave up 5 bases and V 5 bases, and 12 bases lay outside the gene matches. CDR3 sequence (DNA): TGTGCCAGCAGCCTACGATGGGGGGAGGGCCACGAGCAGTACTTC. Translated: CASSLRWGEGHEQYF.

This chain connects TRBV4-3 to TRBJ2-3, with D perhaps matching TRBD2 (6 bases). V was cut by 0 bases and J by 4 bases, with 14 bases left in between. The CDR3 is 16 residues long. Germline V gene sequence: CDR1 LGHNA, CDR2 YSLEER. The CDR3 protein is CASSQDKAGRPDTQYF. CDR3 coding DNA: TGCGCCAGCAGCCAAGATAAGGCGGGACGGCCAGATACGCAGTATTTT.

This chain links TRBV20-1 with TRBJ1-1; TRBD1 agrees at 10 bases. CDR1 DFQATT and CDR2 SNEGSKA come from the germline V gene (reference sequence). CDR3 length equals 15 residues. V lost 5 bases, J lost 4 bases, and 10 bases stayed unmatched. The CDR3 DNA is TGCAGTGCTGGACGGACAGGGGGTCTTGCCACTGAAGCTTTCTTT. It encodes CSAGRTGGLATEAFF.

V is TRBV7-9 and J is TRBJ1-1, with 7 bases matching TRBD1. This CDR3 comprises 15 residues. The germline V gene has CDR1 SEHNR and CDR2 FQNEAQ (reference sequence). V was clipped by 3 bases and J by 4 bases; unmatched bases: 8. The CDR3 DNA follows: TGTGCCAGCAGCTTGGAACAGGGGTTCGGCACTGAAGCTTTCTTT. Translated, it gives CASSLEQGFGTEAFF.

A few counts support this clonotype. This chain connects TRBV7-2 to TRBJ1-2; D unresolved. Germline V gene sequence: CDR1 SGHTA, CDR2 FQGNSA. Trimming took off 1 base at V and 3 bases at J, with 9 bases between the two ends. The CDR3 has 14 amino acids. Written as DNA, the CDR3 is TGTGCCAGCAGCTTAGTGGCTGTAGACTATGGCTACACCTTC. Its translation is CASSLVAVDYGYTF.

In its sample, this clonotype was seen a few times. The chain carries TRBV9 and TRBJ2-7; the match to TRBD1 covers 10 bases. The CDR3 spans 17 residues. Losses at the gene ends were 0 bases for V and 2 bases for J; bases not matched to a gene: 8. In germline, CDR1 is SGDLS, CDR2 YYNGEE. The DNA of the CDR3 is TGTGCCAGCAGCGTAGGATCGGACAGGGGGTACCCCTACGAGCAGTACTTC. Encoded protein: CASSVGSDRGYPYEQYF.

The rearrangement uses TRBV20-1 and TRBJ2-7, with 10 bases aligning to TRBD2. The CDR3 is 14 amino acids. V lost 3 bases to trimming and J lost 2 bases; unmatched junction nucleotides: 4. In germline, CDR1 is DFQATT, CDR2 SNEGSKA (reference sequence). The CDR3 spells CSARRTSGTYEQYF. CDR3 bases: TGCAGTGCTAGGCGGACTAGCGGTACCTACGAGCAGTACTTC.

This clonotype was observed a handful of times. This rearrangement joins TRBV12-5 to TRBJ2-3; 9 nucleotides line up with TRBD1. Unmatched junction bases numbered 4, after V lost 3 bases and J lost 0 bases. The CDR3 spans 16 residues. Germline V gene data show CDR1 as LGHNT and CDR2 as FRNRAP. The CDR3 reads CASGLGQGRSTDTQYF. The CDR3 bases are TGTGCTAGTGGTTTAGGACAGGGGCGAAGCACAGATACGCAGTATTTT.

This rearrangement joins TRBV9 to TRBJ1-2, with 7 bases aligning to TRBD1. The CDR3 runs 15 residues. CDR1 and CDR2 (germline): SGDLS, YYNGEE. With V trimmed by 0 bases and J by 4 bases, 6 bases remained unmatched. CDR3 coding DNA: TGTGCCAGCAGCGTAGGGGGGACAGACTCCTATGGCTACACCTTC. Its protein product is CASSVGGTDSYGYTF.

This clonotype appeared a few times. The J gene is TRBJ1-2, the V gene TRBV3-1; 8 bases map to TRBD1. Germline lookup yields CDR1 LGHDT and CDR2 YNNKEL (reference sequence). V was clipped by 4 bases and J by 0 bases; unmatched bases: 7. This CDR3 is built from 16 residues. This CDR3 is CASSPIKTGANYGYTF. CDR3 nucleotides: TGTGCCAGCAGCCCGATTAAGACAGGGGCTAACTATGGCTACACCTTC. The variable domain in full, completed from reference TRBV3-1 and TRBJ1-2, reads DTAVSQTPKYLVTQMGNDKSIKCEQNLGHDTMYWYKQDSKKFLKIMFSYNNKELIINETVPNRFSPKSPDKAHLNLHINSLELGDSAVYFCASSPIKTGANYGYTFGSGTRLTVV.

This sequence joins TRBV6-2 or TRBV6-3 and TRBJ2-7; 7 nucleotides agree with TRBD2. This CDR3 has 14 amino acids. CDR1 and CDR2 (germline): MNHEY, SVGEGT. V lost 4 bases, J lost 2 bases, and 5 bases stayed unmatched. The CDR3 loop reads CASSLGRGTYEQYF. The CDR3 nucleotides are TGTGCCAGCAGTTTGGGGAGGGGCACCTACGAGCAGTACTTC.

V usage is TRBV30 and J usage is TRBJ2-6; D remains ambiguous. The V gene lost 2 bases and the J gene lost 0 bases, with 5 bases spanning the gap. Germline V gives CDR1 GTSNPN, CDR2 SVGIG (reference sequence). This CDR3 has 14 residues. The CDR3 here is CAWSKLSGANVLTF. The CDR3 DNA is TGTGCCTGGAGTAAGCTCTCTGGGGCCAACGTCCTGACTTTC.

This clonotype was observed a few times. A much more abundant neighbour one base away suggests this may be a read error. The chain recombines TRBV12-3 or TRBV12-4 with TRBJ1-5, with a tentative D call TRBD1 (5 bases). The CDR3 spans 19 residues. DNA of the CDR3: TGTGCCTGCAGCCCAGACCAACATGGGGGAGTTCTGGGCAATCAGCCCCAGCATTTT. Translating it yields CACSPDQHGGVLGNQPQHF.

This clonotype has only a few counts. The chain links TRBV6-5 to TRBJ1-5, with D unresolved. Germline CDR1 MNHEY, CDR2 SVGAGI. This CDR3 is 15 amino acids long. V gave up 0 bases and J gave up 6 bases, with 12 bases separating them. CDR3 sequence reads: CASSYSLNERQPQHF. CDR3 sequence (DNA): TGTGCCAGCAGTTACTCCTTAAACGAACGTCAGCCCCAGCATTTT.

There are a few counts of this clonotype. This sequence joins TRBV7-9 and TRBJ2-1; TRBD1 matches at 10 bases. This CDR3 contains 14 residues. V was pared by 4 bases and J by 7 bases, with 4 bases of the junction left unmatched. Germline loops: CDR1 SEHNR, CDR2 FQNEAQ (reference sequence). The CDR3, as DNA: TGTGCCAGCAGCTCGGGACAGGGGAGTAATGAGCAGTTCTTC. It translates to CASSSGQGSNEQFF. The whole variable domain, filled in from reference TRBV7-9 and TRBJ2-1, reads DTGVSQNPRHKITKRGQNVTFRCDPISEHNRLYWYRQTLGQGPEFLTYFQNEAQLEKSRLLSDRFSAERPKGSFSTLEIQRTEQGDSAMYLCASSSGQGSNEQFFGPGTRLTVL.

The chain's CDR3 is CSATPPTGNYGYTF. CDR3 nucleotide sequence: TGCAGTGCAACACCACCAACAGGGAACTATGGCTACACCTTC. V gene TRBV20-1 combines with J gene TRBJ1-2; possible D gene TRBD1, 6 bases. The CDR3 is 14 residues long. Germline-derived CDR1 and CDR2 are DFQATT and SNEGSKA (reference sequence). The V end lost 6 bases, the J end lost 2 bases, and 16 bases lay between the germline ends.

This chain joins TRBV28 and TRBJ1-5; maybe TRBD1 (5 bases). Germline CDR1 and CDR2: MDHEN and SYDVKM. Trimming shortened V by 8 bases and J by 7 bases, and 15 bases separated the two germline ends. This CDR3 spans 13 amino acids. The CDR3 sequence is CASLLQGNQPQHF. The DNA for the CDR3 is TGTGCCAGCCTCCTCCAGGGTAACCAGCCCCAGCATTTT.

The chain has TRBV28 and TRBJ2-3; 12 bases fit TRBD2. With 8 bases clipped from V and 4 bases from J, the junction kept 19 bases outside the gene matches. The length of the CDR3 is 19 residues. CDR1 and CDR2 from the germline V gene are MDHEN and SYDVKM. The CDR3 DNA sequence: TGTGCCAGCCTCGGGGCTAGCGGGAGGGCTTCCGGTCGGGCAGATACGCAGTATTTT. This sequence encodes CASLGASGRASGRADTQYF. Full variable domain (remainder filled in from reference TRBV28 and TRBJ2-3): DVKVTQSSRYLVKRTGEKVFLECVQDMDHENMFWYRQDPGLGLRLIYFSYDVKMKEKGDIPEGYSVSREKKERFSLILESASTNQTSMYLCASLGASGRASGRADTQYFGPGTRLTVL.

The chain combines TRBV18 with TRBJ1-2; the match to TRBD1 covers 8 bases. Losses at the gene ends were 3 bases for V and 8 bases for J; bases not matched to a gene: 8. The CDR3 has 14 amino acids. The V gene's germline CDR1 is KGHSH and CDR2 LQKENI. CDR3 nucleotides: TGTGCCAGCTCACCGACAGGGGTCCAAGGAGGCTACACCTTC. This gives the protein CASSPTGVQGGYTF. The full variable domain, in which reference TRBV18 and TRBJ1-2 provide the parts outside the CDR3, is NAGVMQNPRHLVRRRGQEARLRCSPMKGHSHVYWYRQLPEEGLKFMVYLQKENIIDESGMPKERFSAEFPKEGPSILRIQQVVRGDSAAYFCASSPTGVQGGYTFGSGTRLTVV.

Only a few counts were recorded for this clonotype. The genes are TRBV11-2 and TRBJ2-7; TRBD1 matches at 7 bases. This CDR3 has 16 residues. Germline V gene sequence: CDR1 SGHAT, CDR2 FQNNGV. Unmatched junction bases numbered 15, after V lost 5 bases and J lost 5 bases. The CDR3 bases are TGTGCCAGCAGCCGGCCCGGGGACAGAAGATCCAACGAGCAGTACTTC. Translation gives CASSRPGDRRSNEQYF.

A single count supports this clonotype. The chain has TRBV7-2 and TRBJ2-5; D not resolved. The ends were cut back, 6 bases at V and 0 bases at J, with 8 bases in the middle. This CDR3 is 13 amino acids long. Germline V gives CDR1 SGHTA, CDR2 FQGNSA. The DNA of the CDR3 is TGTGCCAGCAGTCGAGGACACCAAGAGACCCAGTACTTC. Its protein product is CASSRGHQETQYF.

This clonotype was picked up many times. The V and J genes are TRBV29-1 and TRBJ2-1; 7 bases line up with TRBD1. There are 12 residues in the CDR3. CDR1 and CDR2 from the germline V gene are SQVTM and ANQGSEA. V was clipped by 6 bases and J by 6 bases; unmatched bases: 5. The CDR3 sequence is CSVDRVTNEQFF. CDR3 nucleotides: TGCAGCGTCGACAGGGTCACCAATGAGCAGTTCTTC.

This clonotype was observed a few times. This chain links TRBV7-9 with TRBJ1-1; TRBD1 matches 10 bases. The ends lost 5 bases at V and 4 bases at J; junction bases unmatched: 4. Germline V gene data show CDR1 as SEHNR and CDR2 as FQNEAQ (reference sequence). The CDR3 spans 14 residues. The CDR3 protein is CASSPWTGGTEAFF. The CDR3 DNA reads TGTGCCAGCAGCCCATGGACAGGGGGCACTGAAGCTTTCTTT. The variable domain in full, with the rest retrieved from reference TRBV7-9 and TRBJ1-1, is DTGVSQNPRHKITKRGQNVTFRCDPISEHNRLYWYRQTLGQGPEFLTYFQNEAQLEKSRLLSDRFSAERPKGSFSTLEIQRTEQGDSAMYLCASSPWTGGTEAFFGQGTRLTVV.

This chain connects TRBV14 to TRBJ2-7; D remains ambiguous. Trimming stripped 4 bases from V and 5 bases from J, with 12 bases between. The CDR3 contains 13 residues. Germline assignment: CDR1 SGHDN and CDR2 FVKESK. The CDR3 is CASSLGPSDEQYF. The CDR3 DNA sequence: TGTGCCAGCAGCCTCGGACCAAGTGACGAGCAGTACTTC.

This clonotype was seen only a few times. This chain uses TRBV25-1 with TRBJ2-6; D gene unclear. This CDR3 region has 16 residues. The germline V and J ends were trimmed by 1 base and 0 bases, with 7 bases remaining between them. Germline V gene sequence: CDR1 MGHDK, CDR2 SYGVNS. CDR3 bases: TGTGCCAGCAGTGAATCGCAAAGCTCTGGGGCCAACGTCCTGACTTTC. It specifies CASSESQSSGANVLTF. Supplemented by reference TRBV25-1 and TRBJ2-6, the full variable domain reads EADIYQTPRYLVIGTGKKITLECSQTMGHDKMYWYQQDPGMELHLIHYSYGVNSTEKGDLSSESTVSRIRTEHFPLTLESARPSHTSQYLCASSESQSSGANVLTFGAGSRLTVL.

This clonotype was found many times. V usage is TRBV27 and J usage is TRBJ2-1, with unresolved D. From germline, CDR1 is MNHEY and CDR2 SMNVEV (reference sequence). The CDR3 sequence is 12 residues long. Trimming shortened V by 3 bases and J by 10 bases, and 10 bases separated the two germline ends. The CDR3 DNA is TGTGCCAGCAGTTTTTACGGTACGGAGCAGTTCTTC. It codes for CASSFYGTEQFF.